The 31 T cell receptor beta chains given below trace back to one sample, sequenced in a study of CD8 T cells in Susac syndrome. RNA amounts of roughly 0.45 to 1 ug underwent reverse transcription with random hexamers. TCRdb re-analysed the immunoSEQ multiplex PCR reads in MiXCR, keeping a single row per CDR3 protein. Of approximately 77,000 distinct CDR3 sequences in the sample, more than 85% are singletons; the top ten hold about 0.52%. The material sequenced was CD4+ T cells from PBMCs. The receptors here all came from a human donor with Susac syndrome.

V gene TRBV12-5 combines with J gene TRBJ2-5, with D perhaps TRBD1 or TRBD2 (5 bases each). The ends were cut back, 7 bases at V and 4 bases at J, with 13 bases in the middle. This CDR3 is 13 amino acids long. Germline values: CDR1 LGHNT, CDR2 FRNRAP. The CDR3 is CASAPHGGETQYF. The CDR3, as DNA: TGTGCTAGTGCTCCCCATGGGGGAGAGACCCAGTACTTC.

This chain connects TRBV19 to TRBJ1-6, with D possibly TRBD1 on 5 matching bases. V was clipped by 8 bases and J by 8 bases, with 13 bases between them. CDR1 and CDR2 (germline): LNHDA, SQIVND (reference sequence). The CDR3 runs to 13 residues. DNA for the CDR3: TGTGCCAGTTCGACAGAAGTAGATTCACCCCTCCACTTT. Protein: CASSTEVDSPLHF.

CDR3 DNA sequence: TGCAGTGCTAGAGGACAAAGGCACAGGGACACTGAAGCTTTCTTT. It yields the protein CSARGQRHRDTEAFF. The rearrangement links TRBV20-1 to TRBJ1-1, with D maybe TRBD1 (6 bases). Trimming left V 1 base short and J 3 bases short, with 15 bases between. CDR1 and CDR2 (germline): DFQATT, SNEGSKA (reference sequence). CDR3 length equals 15 residues.

The V and J genes are TRBV13 and TRBJ2-1; 10 bases agree with TRBD1. V dropped 6 bases and J dropped 9; count of bases not matched to a gene: 8. The CDR3 has 14 residues. Germline CDR1 is PRHDT and CDR2 is FYEKMQ (reference sequence). The CDR3 DNA reads TGTGCCAGCAGGGACCGACAGGGGGCTGGTGAGCAGTTCTTC. This codes for CASRDRQGAGEQFF. The full variable domain, rest sourced from reference TRBV13 and TRBJ2-1, is AAGVIQSPRHLIKEKRETATLKCYPIPRHDTVYWYQQGPGQDPQFLISFYEKMQSDKGSIPDRFSAQQFSDYHSELNMSSLELGDSALYFCASRDRQGAGEQFFGPGTRLTVL.

V usage is TRBV11-3 and J usage is TRBJ2-3, with a weak D call TRBD2 (6 bases). This CDR3 region has 16 residues. Per the germline V gene, CDR1 is SGHNT and CDR2 is YENEEA. V dropped 5 bases and J dropped 6 bases, with 21 bases sitting between them. CDR3 loop: CASSPGYEGLTDTQYF. CDR3 bases: TGTGCCAGCAGCCCGGGATATGAAGGACTAACCGATACGCAGTATTTT.

This chain joins TRBV15 and TRBJ2-7; D remains unclear. V was trimmed by 0 bases and J by 0 bases, leaving 9 bases between them. This CDR3 has 15 amino acids. Germline lookup yields CDR1 LNHNV and CDR2 YYDKDF (reference sequence). Here the CDR3 reads CATSRDPRSSYEQYF. CDR3 DNA: TGTGCCACCAGCAGAGATCCTAGGAGCTCCTACGAGCAGTACTTC.

The rearrangement joins TRBV29-1 to TRBJ1-2; D unclear. This CDR3 contains 11 residues. CDR1 SQVTM and CDR2 ANQGSEA come from the germline V gene. Trimming removed 4 bases from V and 4 bases from J, with 7 bases in between. CDR3 sequence (DNA): TGCAGCGTTGGTGGCAGCTATGGCTACACCTTC. It specifies CSVGGSYGYTF.

The chain recombines TRBV28 with TRBJ2-5, with 9 bases identical to TRBD1. Germline lookup yields CDR1 MDHEN and CDR2 SYDVKM. The CDR3 consists of 13 residues. V was clipped by 7 bases and J by 2 bases; unmatched bases: 2. The CDR3 DNA reads as TGTGCCAGCACGACAGGGGGACAAGAGACCCAGTACTTC. Protein sequence: CASTTGGQETQYF.

This clonotype was counted a single time. This chain joins TRBV10-3 and TRBJ2-3; the match to TRBD2 covers 7 bases. Germline lookup yields CDR1 ENHRY and CDR2 SYGVKD. This CDR3 is 15 amino acids long. After removal of 5 bases from V and 0 bases from J, the junction contained 5 bases not matched to a gene. The CDR3 region has the DNA TGTGCCATCAGTCGCAGGGAGGGGAGCACAGATACGCAGTATTTT. The encoded protein is CAISRREGSTDTQYF.

V usage is TRBV7-9 and J usage is TRBJ1-1, with D unclear. From germline, CDR1 is SEHNR and CDR2 FQNEAQ (reference sequence). The CDR3 loop spans 15 amino acids. V was trimmed by 1 base and J by 0 bases, leaving 9 bases between them. The DNA for the CDR3 is TGTGCCAGCAGCTTAGGAACAGCGGTGAACACTGAAGCTTTCTTT. This encodes CASSLGTAVNTEAFF. Drawing the rest from reference TRBV7-9 and TRBJ1-1, the complete variable domain is DTGVSQNPRHKITKRGQNVTFRCDPISEHNRLYWYRQTLGQGPEFLTYFQNEAQLEKSRLLSDRFSAERPKGSFSTLEIQRTEQGDSAMYLCASSLGTAVNTEAFFGQGTRLTVV.

The chain combines TRBV6-1 with TRBJ2-1; 8 nucleotides line up with TRBD2. Germline V gene lookup returns CDR1 MNHNS and CDR2 SASEGT. This CDR3 has 17 residues. Trimming at V came to 6 bases and at J to 7 bases, leaving 17 bases not matched to a gene. The CDR3 protein is CASSPPGFSGGRNEQFF. The CDR3 DNA follows: TGTGCCAGCAGCCCCCCCGGATTCAGCGGGGGAAGGAATGAGCAGTTCTTC.

This chain links TRBV7-3 with TRBJ2-2; 7 bases are a match to TRBD2. The V gene's germline CDR1 is SGHTA and CDR2 FQGTGA. The CDR3 covers 16 residues. Trimming at V came to 5 bases and at J to 7 bases, leaving 13 bases not matched to a gene. The CDR3 DNA sequence: TGTGCCAGCAGCCCCTTCTCTAGCGGACTTGGCGGGGAGCTGTTTTTT. Protein: CASSPFSSGLGGELFF.

The rearrangement uses TRBV28 and TRBJ2-7; D perhaps matches TRBD2 (6 bases). CDR3 size: 18 residues. The V end lost 6 bases, the J end lost 5 bases, and 29 bases lay between the germline ends. Germline V gene lookup returns CDR1 MDHEN and CDR2 SYDVKM. CDR3 DNA: TGTGCCAGCAGCCCGCTATACTGGGTGGGAGGATGGGAAGACGAGCAGTACTTC. Its translation is CASSPLYWVGGWEDEQYF.

V is TRBV12-3 or TRBV12-4 and J is TRBJ1-5, with D unclear. This CDR3 contains 14 residues. Trimming took off 2 bases at V and 0 bases at J, with 5 bases between the two ends. The DNA of the CDR3 is TGTGCCAGCAGTTTACAGAATAGCAATCAGCCCCAGCATTTT. Translated: CASSLQNSNQPQHF.

V is TRBV7-2 and J is TRBJ2-7; the match to TRBD2 covers 9 bases. V dropped 1 base and J dropped 2; count of bases not matched to a gene: 3. Germline CDR1 is SGHTA and CDR2 is FQGNSA. The CDR3 contains 15 residues. The CDR3 DNA reads TGTGCCAGCAGCTTAGGGACTAGCGACACCTACGAGCAGTACTTC. It codes for CASSLGTSDTYEQYF.

In its sample, this clonotype was seen once. The chain recombines TRBV19 with TRBJ1-5, with 7 bases lining up with TRBD1. Germline assignment: CDR1 LNHDA and CDR2 SQIVND (reference sequence). The V and J ends lost 6 bases and 4 bases, in that order; junction bases with no gene match: 9. There are 15 residues in the CDR3. Written as DNA, the CDR3 is TGTGCCAGTAGCCCCCAGGGGGGGACAAATCAGCCCCAGCATTTT. Its protein is CASSPQGGTNQPQHF.

This clonotype was observed a handful of times. The CDR3 DNA follows: TGTGCCAGCGTCAGGAGCCGAGGCGGGAGGCCGACGCGTGAGCAGTTCTTC. It specifies CASVRSRGGRPTREQFF. This chain joins TRBV7-2 and TRBJ2-1, with 8 bases aligning to TRBD2. CDR1 is SGHTA, CDR2 FQGNSA, per germline. CDR3 size: 17 residues. Trimming removed 8 bases from V and 9 bases from J; junction bases left unmatched: 21.

V is TRBV3-1 and J is TRBJ2-1; 7 nucleotides agree with TRBD2. The trim removed 4 bases at V and 0 bases at J, leaving 3 bases unmatched. Germline V gene data show CDR1 as LGHDT and CDR2 as YNNKEL (reference sequence). CDR3 length equals 15 residues. CDR3 nucleotide sequence: TGTGCCAGCAGCCTGGGACTAAGCTCCTACAATGAGCAGTTCTTC. This codes for CASSLGLSSYNEQFF.

The J gene is TRBJ2-1, the V gene TRBV19; 7 bases are a match to TRBD2. The CDR3 has 16 amino acids. The germline V gene encodes CDR1 LNHDA and CDR2 SQIVND (reference sequence). V shed 6 bases and J 7 bases; nucleotides not matched to a gene: 15. CDR3 coding DNA: TGTGCCAGTAGCATATCCACCGGGAGGACCCGTAATGAGCAGTTCTTC. Translation: CASSISTGRTRNEQFF.

The gene calls are TRBV7-2 and TRBJ1-1, with TRBD1 as a possible D gene (5 bases). Germline lookup yields CDR1 SGHTA and CDR2 FQGNSA. This CDR3 region has 13 residues. V gave up 5 bases and J gave up 8 bases, with 15 bases separating them. The CDR3 DNA reads TGTGCCAGCAGCCTGGGGACGGTGGGGGAAGCTTTCTTT. Translation gives CASSLGTVGEAFF.

This chain uses TRBV20-1 with TRBJ1-5, with unresolved D. The germline V gene encodes CDR1 DFQATT and CDR2 SNEGSKA (reference sequence). Trimming removed 3 bases at V and 0 bases at J, with 12 bases between. The CDR3 is 15 residues long. Here the CDR3 DNA reads TGCAGTGCTAGGGCACCCGGCAATAGCAATCAGCCCCAGCATTTT. Amino acid sequence: CSARAPGNSNQPQHF.

The chain combines TRBV7-3 with TRBJ2-5; D possibly corresponds to TRBD1 (5 bases). This CDR3 comprises 13 residues. Germline CDR1 SGHTA, CDR2 FQGTGA. Trimming removed 4 bases from V and 7 bases from J, with 13 bases in between. Here the CDR3 reads CASSSTVSGTQYF. In DNA form, the CDR3 reads TGTGCCAGCAGCTCGACAGTATCTGGGACCCAGTACTTC.

This clonotype has only one observation. The chain uses TRBV6-1 and TRBJ2-7; the match to TRBD1 covers 9 bases. Germline-derived CDR1 and CDR2 are MNHNS and SASEGT. The V segment lost 0 bases and the J segment 4 bases; nucleotides outside the gene matches: 10. The CDR3 totals 17 residues. CDR3 bases: TGTGCCAGCAGTGAAGCGCTTCCGGGACAGGGTATGTACGAGCAGTACTTC. Translating gives CASSEALPGQGMYEQYF.

This rearrangement joins TRBV5-6 to TRBJ2-7; 9 bases are a match to TRBD2. V lost 4 bases, J lost 2 bases, and 13 bases stayed unmatched. This CDR3 contains 17 residues. The germline CDR1 and CDR2 sequences are SGHDT and YYEEEE. Here the CDR3 DNA reads TGTGCCAGCAGCCTCACGCCCACTAGCGGGTGGGCCTACGAGCAGTACTTC. It yields the protein CASSLTPTSGWAYEQYF.

The chain has TRBV5-6 and TRBJ1-1; TRBD1 agrees at 7 bases. The V segment lost 4 bases and the J segment 11 bases; nucleotides outside the gene matches: 14. This CDR3 has 14 residues. CDR1 and CDR2 from the germline V gene are SGHDT and YYEEEE. CDR3 protein: CASSPPPPTGEAFF. In nucleotides, the CDR3 is TGTGCCAGCAGCCCTCCCCCACCAACAGGGGAGGCTTTCTTT.

The rearrangement links TRBV2 to TRBJ2-6, with D possibly being TRBD1 (6 bases). The CDR3 runs 13 residues. V was cut by 8 bases and J by 4 bases, with 9 bases left in between. Germline V gene lookup returns CDR1 SNHLY and CDR2 FYNNEI. CDR3 sequence reads: CASQGSGANVLTF. The CDR3 nucleotides are TGTGCCAGCCAGGGGTCGGGGGCCAACGTCCTGACTTTC.

The J gene is TRBJ2-3, the V gene TRBV12-3 or TRBV12-4; TRBD2 aligns across 14 bases. The CDR3 consists of 18 residues. The V gene end was trimmed by 6 bases and the J gene end by 5 bases; junction bases not matched to a gene: 13. CDR3 sequence: CASRSPLGTSGSLDTQYF. CDR3 nucleotide sequence: TGTGCCAGCAGATCGCCCCTCGGGACTAGCGGGAGTTTAGATACGCAGTATTTT.

The J gene is TRBJ2-1, the V gene TRBV18, with no clear D. Germline CDR1 and CDR2: KGHSH and LQKENI. There are 14 residues in the CDR3. The V end lost 0 bases, the J end lost 5 bases, and 8 bases lay between the germline ends. The CDR3 bases are TGTGCCAGCTCACCACCCGGACCTAACAATGAGCAGTTCTTC. Its protein is CASSPPGPNNEQFF.

The chain couples TRBV28 to TRBJ2-1, with 9 nucleotides matching TRBD1. This CDR3 contains 15 residues. Trimming removed 3 bases from V and 10 bases from J; junction bases left unmatched: 10. Germline CDR1 reads MDHEN; CDR2 reads SYDVKM. CDR3 residues: CASSFNGQGRGEQFF. The CDR3 nucleotides are TGTGCCAGCAGTTTTAACGGACAGGGGAGAGGGGAGCAGTTCTTC.

This chain uses TRBV9 with TRBJ2-1; 9 bases match TRBD2. Looked up from germline, CDR1 is SGDLS and CDR2 is YYNGEE. The length of the CDR3 is 18 residues. J lost 0 bases, V lost 0 bases, and 7 bases had no gene match. CDR3 sequence reads: CASSVGREGPSSYNEQFF. CDR3 DNA: TGTGCCAGCAGCGTAGGGCGGGAGGGTCCTAGCTCCTACAATGAGCAGTTCTTC. The complete variable domain, with remaining parts taken from reference TRBV9 and TRBJ2-1, reads DSGVTQTPKHLITATGQRVTLRCSPRSGDLSVYWYQQSLDQGLQFLIQYYNGEERAKGNILERFSAQQFPDLHSELNLSSLELGDSALYFCASSVGREGPSSYNEQFFGPGTRLTVL.

The rearrangement uses TRBV20-1 and TRBJ1-5; 7 bases fit TRBD1. The CDR3 contains 12 residues. Germline V gene sequence: CDR1 DFQATT, CDR2 SNEGSKA (reference sequence). With 5 bases clipped from V and 4 bases from J, the junction kept 2 bases outside the gene matches. The CDR3 DNA is TGCAGTGCTGGGGGACAGAATCAGCCCCAGCATTTT. Translation gives CSAGGQNQPQHF.